Following are 32 T cell receptor beta chains from one sample sequenced in a study of blood T cell repertoires in COVID-19. Only in-frame clones appear in the TCRdb table, and some are missing; sequencing was by immunoSEQ multiplex PCR. This sample carries over 250,000 clones, approximately 91% of them seen once, and the ten largest clones take approximately 1%. The sample consisted of PBMCs or T cells enriched from blood (not recorded which). The receptor set was obtained from a woman in her 30s who had recovered from COVID-19.

Only one count was recorded for this clone. The CDR3 DNA follows: TGTGCCAGCAGCAGCAGGGTCCTAACGAACGAAAAACTGTTTTTT. It translates to CASSSRVLTNEKLFF. The J gene is TRBJ1-4, the V gene TRBV21-1; the table names TRBD1, a call not compared with the DNA. TRBV21-1 is a recognized pseudogene. CDR3 length equals 15 residues.

This chain uses TRBV29-1 with TRBJ1-4; no clear D. CDR3 size: 13 residues. Germline V gives CDR1 SQVTM, CDR2 ANQGSEA. Trimming took off 2 bases at V and 0 bases at J, with 4 bases between the two ends. The CDR3 DNA reads as TGCAGCGTTGAAACTACAACTAATGAAAAACTGTTTTTT. Translated: CSVETTTNEKLFF.

The V call is TRBV7-3, the J call TRBJ2-1; TRBD1 matches at 7 bases. There are 15 residues in the CDR3. CDR1 is SGHTA, CDR2 FQGTGA, per germline. Trimming cost V 3 bases and J 6 bases; bases outside gene matches: 8. The CDR3 DNA is TGTGCCAGCAGCTTCGATGGGACAGCCCGCAATGAGCAGTTCTTC. Its protein is CASSFDGTARNEQFF.

The gene calls are TRBV9 and TRBJ2-1, with 9 bases aligning to TRBD1. The germline V gene encodes CDR1 SGDLS and CDR2 YYNGEE. The CDR3 spans 14 residues. With 4 bases clipped from V and 8 bases from J, the junction kept 7 bases outside the gene matches. This chain's CDR3 is CASSPWTGDDEQFF. DNA for the CDR3: TGTGCCAGCAGCCCATGGACAGGGGACGATGAGCAGTTCTTC.

This clone appeared a few times. This sequence joins TRBV30 and TRBJ1-5; TRBD1 aligns across 7 bases. Trimming removed 1 base from V and 7 bases from J; junction bases left unmatched: 10. The V gene's germline CDR1 is GTSNPN and CDR2 SVGIG (reference sequence). The CDR3 loop spans 15 amino acids. CDR3 DNA: TGTGCCTGGAGTGCCTTGGCAGGGGGTCAACAGCCCCAGCATTTT. This sequence encodes CAWSALAGGQQPQHF.

This clone appeared once. V is TRBV5-1 and J is TRBJ2-1, with D possibly being TRBD2 (6 bases). Trimming took 4 bases from V and 3 from J, leaving 8 bases between them. CDR1 and CDR2 (germline): SGHRS, YFSETQ. The CDR3 contains 13 residues. The CDR3 region has the DNA TGCGCCAGCAGCGGGGGGTACTACAATGAGCAGTTCTTC. It encodes CASSGGYYNEQFF.

This clone has a single count. The V and J genes are TRBV27 and TRBJ2-7, with a weak D call TRBD1 (6 bases). This CDR3 is 15 amino acids long. V lost 3 bases, J lost 5 bases, and 17 bases lay in between. Germline lookup yields CDR1 MNHEY and CDR2 SMNVEV (reference sequence). The CDR3: CASSLGSGAPHEQYF. CDR3 nucleotide sequence: TGTGCCAGCAGTTTGGGGTCAGGGGCCCCCCACGAGCAGTACTTC.

This clone was seen only once. The chain uses TRBV7-9 and TRBJ2-7, with 8 bases lining up with TRBD1. This CDR3 is 15 amino acids long. CDR1 SEHNR and CDR2 FQNEAQ come from the germline V gene (reference sequence). Trimming took 1 base from V and 7 from J; bases not matched to a gene: 9. CDR3 loop: CASSLESRGQREQYF. DNA of the CDR3: TGTGCCAGCAGCTTAGAATCCAGGGGGCAGAGGGAGCAGTACTTC. Full variable domain (missing parts from reference TRBV7-9 and TRBJ2-7): DTGVSQNPRHKITKRGQNVTFRCDPISEHNRLYWYRQTLGQGPEFLTYFQNEAQLEKSRLLSDRFSAERPKGSFSTLEIQRTEQGDSAMYLCASSLESRGQREQYFGPGTRLTVT.

This clone came up once. The V call is TRBV19, the J call TRBJ2-7; tentatively, D is TRBD2 (5 bases). The V and J ends lost 1 base and 6 bases respectively, with 13 bases between them. Germline CDR1 LNHDA, CDR2 SQIVND (reference sequence). This CDR3 is built from 14 residues. As DNA, the CDR3 is TGTGCCAGTAGTATAGTAGTACACAGCGGCGAGCAGTACTTC. Translation gives CASSIVVHSGEQYF.

V and J are TRBV3-1 (or the pseudogene TRBV3-2) and TRBJ1-1, with 11 nucleotides matching TRBD1. The CDR3 loop spans 17 amino acids. CDR1 LGHDT and CDR2 YNNKEL come from the germline V gene (reference sequence). The trim removed 3 bases at V and 4 bases at J, leaving 10 bases unmatched. The CDR3 loop is CASSHWLGGTGGTEAFF. DNA for the CDR3: TGTGCCAGCAGCCATTGGTTGGGCGGGACAGGGGGCACTGAAGCTTTCTTT.

This chain links TRBV10-1 with TRBJ2-5, with a possible D match to TRBD2 (6 bases). This CDR3 is built from 16 residues. Per germline, CDR1 WNHNN and CDR2 SYGVQD (reference sequence). Trimming shortened V by 4 bases and J by 8 bases, and 23 bases separated the two germline ends. The CDR3: CASSASPGLPGSTQYF. DNA for the CDR3: TGCGCCAGCAGTGCCAGTCCGGGACTTCCCGGTTCTACCCAGTACTTC.

The rearrangement joins TRBV5-6 to TRBJ2-7, with D unclear. This CDR3 is 12 amino acids long. The V gene's germline CDR1 is SGHDT and CDR2 YYEEEE. V lost 4 bases to trimming and J lost 6 bases, with 11 bases between them. CDR3 coding DNA: TGTGCCAGCAGCCAATCTAAACTCGAGCAGTACTTC. This translates into CASSQSKLEQYF. The whole variable domain, remainder taken from reference TRBV5-6 and TRBJ2-7, is DAGVTQSPTHLIKTRGQQVTLRCSPKSGHDTVSWYQQALGQGPQFIFQYYEEEERQRGNFPDRFSGHQFPNYSSELNVNALLLGDSALYLCASSQSKLEQYFGPGTRLTVT.

The chain employs TRBV7-9 and TRBJ2-5, with TRBD2 as a possible D gene (5 bases). CDR3 size: 14 residues. The V gene's germline CDR1 is SEHNR and CDR2 FQNEAQ (reference sequence). Deletions cut 6 bases from V and 5 bases from J, with 16 bases between. CDR3 nucleotides: TGTGCCAGCAGGGGTGCCGGTAGCGCTGAGACCCAGTACTTC. Translating it yields CASRGAGSAETQYF.

The chain uses TRBV4-3 and TRBJ1-1, with D tentatively TRBD1 (5 bases). V lost 0 bases to trimming and J lost 4 bases, with 12 bases between them. Germline V gene sequence: CDR1 LGHNA, CDR2 YSLEER. The CDR3 has 15 amino acids. CDR3 coding DNA: TGCGCCAGCAGCCAAGACAGGGCAAGGATCACTGAAGCTTTCTTT. This translates into CASSQDRARITEAFF.

The V call is TRBV2, the J call TRBJ2-7, with D perhaps TRBD2 (6 bases). Germline V gives CDR1 SNHLY, CDR2 FYNNEI. This CDR3 is 11 amino acids long. Trimming took off 5 bases at V and 6 bases at J, with 8 bases between the two ends. CDR3 amino acids: CASSRGGEQYF. The DNA for the CDR3 is TGTGCCAGCAGTAGGGGAGGCGAGCAGTACTTC. The full variable domain, rest sourced from reference TRBV2 and TRBJ2-7, is EPEVTQTPSHQVTQMGQEVILRCVPISNHLYFYWYRQILGQKVEFLVSFYNNEISEKSEIFDDQFSVERPDGSNFTLKIRSTKLEDSAMYFCASSRGGEQYFGPGTRLTVT.

Notes on this clone: Other nucleotide sequences from this sample produce the same CDR3. The chain has TRBV27 and TRBJ1-1; D is unresolved. V dropped 2 bases and J dropped 4 bases, with 5 bases sitting between them. The CDR3 runs to 12 residues. Germline assignment: CDR1 MNHEY and CDR2 SMNVEV (reference sequence). The DNA for the CDR3 is TGTGCCAGCAGTTTACGGGGCACTGAAGCTTTCTTT. This sequence encodes CASSLRGTEAFF.

This clone was observed once. The chain carries TRBV7-2 and TRBJ1-4; D possibly corresponds to TRBD1 (6 bases). V lost 5 bases, J lost 4 bases, and 17 bases lay in between. Germline lookup yields CDR1 SGHTA and CDR2 FQGNSA. The length of the CDR3 is 16 residues. Here the CDR3 reads CASSTQQGIVNEKLFF. CDR3 sequence (DNA): TGTGCCAGCAGCACCCAACAGGGCATAGTTAATGAAAAACTGTTTTTT. The complete variable domain, with remaining parts taken from reference TRBV7-2 and TRBJ1-4, reads GAGVSQSPSNKVTEKGKDVELRCDPISGHTALYWYRQSLGQGLEFLIYFQGNSAPDKSGLPSDRFSAERTGGSVSTLTIQRTQQEDSAVYLCASSTQQGIVNEKLFFGSGTQLSVL.

The rearrangement links TRBV9 to TRBJ1-3; TRBD1 matches at 7 bases. The V segment lost 4 bases and the J segment 6 bases; nucleotides outside the gene matches: 4. Germline V lookup: CDR1 SGDLS, CDR2 YYNGEE. This CDR3 has 13 residues. The CDR3 region is CASSTGTANTIYF. The CDR3 region has the DNA TGTGCCAGCAGCACCGGGACAGCAAACACCATATATTTT.

The chain uses TRBV4-3 and TRBJ2-2; the D gene is possibly TRBD2 (5 bases). The V end was cut by 3 bases, the J end by 0 bases, with 8 bases between. This CDR3 is 15 amino acids long. The germline V gene encodes CDR1 LGHNA and CDR2 YSLEER. The CDR3 loop reads CASSHIGANTGELFF. DNA for the CDR3: TGCGCCAGCAGCCACATCGGGGCGAACACCGGGGAGCTGTTTTTT.

The rearrangement joins TRBV3-1 (or the pseudogene TRBV3-2) to TRBJ2-7; tentatively, D is TRBD1 (6 bases). Trimming removed 3 bases from V and 6 bases from J, with 12 bases in between. The CDR3 is 13 residues long. Germline V CDR1 and CDR2: LGHDT, YNNKEL (reference sequence). The CDR3 coding sequence is TGTGCCAGCAGCCAGATCGGACAGAGCGAGCAGTACTTC. This translates into CASSQIGQSEQYF.

This clone was found a few times. This chain connects TRBV5-1 to TRBJ1-2; no firm D call. This CDR3 contains 13 residues. Germline CDR1 is SGHRS and CDR2 is YFSETQ. V shed 5 bases and J shed 7 bases, with 15 bases lying between them. This CDR3 reads CASSPVTEVGYTF. Written as DNA, the CDR3 is TGCGCCAGCAGTCCCGTCACGGAGGTTGGCTACACCTTC.

This rearrangement joins TRBV21-1 to TRBJ1-2; the table's D call, TRBD1, has no DNA check behind it. TRBV21-1 is described as a pseudogene. The CDR3 spans 18 residues. The CDR3 sequence: CASILRFAGQPKNYGYTF. The DNA of the CDR3 is TGTGCCAGCATTTTACGATTCGCGGGACAGCCAAAAAACTATGGCTACACCTTC.

The V call is TRBV7-3, the J call TRBJ1-6; a weak D match, TRBD1 (5 bases). The V and J ends lost 2 bases and 9 bases respectively, with 11 bases between them. The length of the CDR3 is 14 residues. CDR1 and CDR2 (germline): SGHTA, FQGTGA. The CDR3 protein is CASSLSSGGSPLHF. The CDR3 region has the DNA TGTGCCAGCAGCTTATCGAGCGGGGGTTCACCCCTCCACTTT.

The chain couples TRBV7-6 to TRBJ1-4; 7 bases match TRBD1. The CDR3 sequence is 12 residues long. Trimming took 1 base from V and 12 from J; bases not matched to a gene: 2. The germline CDR1 and CDR2 sequences are SGHVS and FNYEAQ. CDR3 residues: CASSLDRGELFF. As DNA, the CDR3 is TGTGCCAGCAGCTTAGACAGGGGAGAACTGTTTTTT. The complete variable domain, with remaining parts taken from reference TRBV7-6 and TRBJ1-4, reads GAGVSQSPRYKVTKRGQDVALRCDPISGHVSLYWYRQALGQGPEFLTYFNYEAQQDKSGLPNDRFSAERPEGSISTLTIQRTEQRDSAMYRCASSLDRGELFFGSGTQLSVL.

The V gene is TRBV27, the J gene TRBJ1-2; D is perhaps TRBD1 (5 bases). Per germline, CDR1 MNHEY and CDR2 SMNVEV (reference sequence). Trimming pared 5 bases from V and 7 bases from J, leaving 17 bases between. The CDR3 is 14 amino acids. CDR3 amino acids: CASSPLSGMGGYTF. Here the CDR3 DNA reads TGTGCCAGCAGTCCCCTGTCAGGGATGGGTGGCTACACCTTC.

This clone appeared once. The J gene is TRBJ1-3, the V gene TRBV6-5; TRBD1 might be the D (6 bases). V lost 5 bases, J lost 2 bases, and 10 bases lay in between. The CDR3 has 14 residues. Germline V gives CDR1 MNHEY, CDR2 SVGAGI. The CDR3 reads CASSKPGAGNTIYF. The CDR3, as DNA: TGTGCCAGCAGTAAACCAGGGGCTGGAAACACCATATATTTT.

The gene calls are TRBV23-1 and TRBJ1-2, with a tentative D call TRBD1 (6 bases). TRBV23-1 falls under the ORF class, with uncertain function. CDR3 length: 20 residues. V was trimmed by 0 bases and J by 2 bases, leaving 25 bases between them. The CDR3 DNA reads TGCGCCAGCAGTCAATCTAGCCACACCGAGGGGGAAGGATTCAACTATGGCTACACCTTC. Encoded protein: CASSQSSHTEGEGFNYGYTF.

The genes are TRBV24-1 and TRBJ2-7; D unresolved. Germline V gene sequence: CDR1 KGHDR, CDR2 SFDVKD. Trimming cost V 9 bases and J 8 bases, with 13 bases left between them. The CDR3 spans 11 residues. The CDR3 spells CATRRMRQQYF. CDR3 sequence (DNA): TGTGCCACCCGCCGGATGAGGCAGCAGTACTTC.

The J gene is TRBJ1-3, the V gene TRBV10-3; 8 bases agree with TRBD1. The germline V gene has CDR1 ENHRY and CDR2 SYGVKD. There are 18 residues in the CDR3. The V and J ends lost 5 bases and 4 bases, in that order; junction bases with no gene match: 16. CDR3 nucleotide sequence: TGTGCCATCAGTCGACTCGAATCCCAGGGGGCGGAGGGAAACACCATATATTTT. Translated, it gives CAISRLESQGAEGNTIYF.

This sequence joins TRBV9 and TRBJ2-3; TRBD1 is a possible D gene (6 bases). Germline V CDR1 and CDR2: SGDLS, YYNGEE. This CDR3 contains 15 residues. Trimming removed 0 bases from V and 2 bases from J, with 10 bases in between. The CDR3 spells CASSVGTVDTDTQYF. CDR3 coding DNA: TGTGCCAGCAGCGTAGGGACAGTCGACACAGATACGCAGTATTTT.

This clone appeared a single time. Other DNA sequences within the sample encode an identical CDR3. The V call is TRBV18, the J call TRBJ1-5, with TRBD1 as a possible D gene (6 bases). The ends were cut back, 2 bases at V and 5 bases at J, with 10 bases in the middle. The length of the CDR3 is 14 residues. The germline V gene has CDR1 KGHSH and CDR2 LQKENI. The CDR3 DNA sequence: TGTGCCAGCTCACCATCAGGGGCGGATCAGCCCCAGCATTTT. This gives the protein CASSPSGADQPQHF. Looking up the rest from reference TRBV18 and TRBJ1-5 gives the full variable domain: NAGVMQNPRHLVRRRGQEARLRCSPMKGHSHVYWYRQLPEEGLKFMVYLQKENIIDESGMPKERFSAEFPKEGPSILRIQQVVRGDSAAYFCASSPSGADQPQHFGDGTRLSIL.

The chain combines TRBV27 with TRBJ2-4; 9 bases align to TRBD1. The CDR3 runs to 14 residues. The germline CDR1 and CDR2 sequences are MNHEY and SMNVEV (reference sequence). Trimming at V came to 3 bases and at J to 7 bases, leaving 4 bases not matched to a gene. The CDR3: CASSFLGQGNIQYF. In DNA form, the CDR3 reads TGTGCCAGCAGTTTCCTTGGACAGGGGAACATTCAGTACTTC.